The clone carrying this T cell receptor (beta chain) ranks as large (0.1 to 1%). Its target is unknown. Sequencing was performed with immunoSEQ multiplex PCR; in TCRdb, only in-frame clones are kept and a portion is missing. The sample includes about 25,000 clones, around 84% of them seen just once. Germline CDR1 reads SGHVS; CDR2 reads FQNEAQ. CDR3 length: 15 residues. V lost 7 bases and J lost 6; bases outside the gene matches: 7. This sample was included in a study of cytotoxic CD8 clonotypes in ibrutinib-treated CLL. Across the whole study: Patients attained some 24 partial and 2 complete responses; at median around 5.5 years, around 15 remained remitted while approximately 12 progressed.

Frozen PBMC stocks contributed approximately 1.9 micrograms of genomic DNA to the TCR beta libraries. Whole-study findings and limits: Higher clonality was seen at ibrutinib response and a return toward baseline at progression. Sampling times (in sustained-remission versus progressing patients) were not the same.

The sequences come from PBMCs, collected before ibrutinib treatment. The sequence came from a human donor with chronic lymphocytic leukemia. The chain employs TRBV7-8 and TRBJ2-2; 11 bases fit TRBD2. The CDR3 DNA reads TGTGCCAGCATATATAGCGGGAGGGCCCCCGGGGAGCTGTTTTTT. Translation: CASIYSGRAPGELFF.